This record concerns one T cell receptor beta chain sequence. Its antigen remains unknown. Per the germline V gene, CDR1 is SGHTA and CDR2 is FQGNSA. V shed 7 bases, J shed 8 bases, and the junction held 10 bases outside the gene matches. This CDR3 has 14 residues. These data belong to a study of identical twins. Study results and caveats: Low generation-probability sequences were in excess among twin-shared out-of-frame alpha sequences. Fewer insertions characterized abundant cord blood beta clonotypes, whereas memory repertoires showed none.

MiXCR, applied by TCRdb to the 5' RACE reads, yields one record per CDR3 protein. The sample includes some 320,000 distinct CDR3 sequences, over 9% of them seen just once. This sample also appeared in a second study, on yellow fever vaccine responses in identical twins.

The chain recombines TRBV7-2 with TRBJ2-1; TRBD2 matches 8 bases. Material: CD8+ T cells sorted from blood. The TCR originated in a woman aged 18-29 years in good health. As DNA, the CDR3 is TGTGCCAGCACCCTTTTAGCGGGGAGACATGAGCAGTTCTTC. Amino acids: CASTLLAGRHEQFF.